These T cell receptor beta chains were read from a single sample in a study of blood T cell repertoires in COVID-19. Using immunoSEQ multiplex PCR, the repertoire was profiled, and TCRdb retains in-frame clones only, with some absent. The repertoire holds some 320,000 clones, with around 87% as singletons. The sequenced sample consisted of peripheral blood. These receptors were taken from a woman aged 45-59 years who had recovered from COVID-19. CDR3s leave out the opening cysteine and the closing phenylalanine or tryptophan. Each record gives: V gene, clone size, CDR3 length, J gene, CDR3 protein. Expanded clones get a size class; other rows say once, few or many, or leave the size out.

TRBV28	.	13	TRBJ1-1	ASSFLVKGARSAF
TRBV4-1	.	14	TRBJ2-7	ASSQTGTRSSYEQY
TRBV5-4	.	13	TRBJ2-1	ASSPGGGLAGEQF
TRBV7-8	.	12	TRBJ2-7	ASSFGTGSYEQY
TRBV6-5	.	13	TRBJ2-6	ASRDRGLGANVLT
TRBV7-9	.	12	TRBJ2-5	ASSPGGLGETQY
TRBV4-3	.	11	TRBJ2-7	ASSQGLSYEQY
TRBV6-1	.	12	TRBJ1-1	ASSEPRDREAAF
TRBV10-1	few	16	TRBJ2-2	ASSAPGLAGVKGGELF
TRBV7-2	.	15	TRBJ1-1	ASTGQETGRWNTEAF
TRBV7-9	.	12	TRBJ2-7	ASSSGTGDYEQY
TRBV6-6	.	12	TRBJ2-7	ASSHGQGVYEQY
TRBV3-1/TRBV3-2	.	15	TRBJ1-5	ASSRSAGGGSYQPQH
TRBV1	.	17	TRBJ2-3	TTLSSVLSHYTGTDTQY
TRBV3-1/TRBV3-2	.	11	TRBJ1-1	ASSPRTGTEAF
TRBV7-6	.	14	TRBJ2-3	ASSRGLAGVPDTQY
TRBV6-2/TRBV6-3	once	14	TRBJ2-1	ASSSRGAGGSYEQF
TRBV29-1	once	12	TRBJ2-7	SVEVSGKGYEQY
TRBV11-2	once	11	TRBJ2-2	ASSLGVTGELF
TRBV6-2/TRBV6-3	.	9	TRBJ1-5	ASSYGQDRH